The 25 T cell receptor beta chains presented below share a single source sample, sequenced in a study of chemoradiotherapy in HPV16-positive cancers. Only in-frame clones appear in the TCRdb table, and some are missing; sequencing was by immunoSEQ multiplex PCR. The data show about 53,000 clones, with more than 75% seen just once and around 3.3% held by the top ten. This specimen was blood, taken from a patient who underwent chemoradiotherapy. The origin of the receptors is a human donor with HPV-associated anogenital cancer.

The rearrangement uses TRBV6-5 and TRBJ1-2; the D gene is possibly TRBD1 (5 bases). Between the trimmed V and J ends, which lost 4 bases and 4 bases, there was a span of 10 bases. Looked up from germline, CDR1 is MNHEY and CDR2 is SVGAGI. This CDR3 comprises 13 residues. The CDR3 nucleotides read TGTGCCAGCAGTTCGGGACCGGTCTATGGCTACACCTTC. Translating gives CASSSGPVYGYTF.

The chain couples TRBV12-5 to TRBJ2-1, with D unclear. This CDR3 contains 12 residues. Trimming cost V 7 bases and J 6 bases, with 10 bases left between them. Germline loops: CDR1 LGHNT, CDR2 FRNRAP. CDR3 in amino acids: CASAPTPNEQFF. The CDR3 DNA sequence: TGTGCTAGTGCCCCGACTCCCAATGAGCAGTTCTTC.

The rearrangement uses TRBV5-1 and TRBJ2-7; the match to TRBD1 covers 8 bases. The germline V gene has CDR1 SGHRS and CDR2 YFSETQ. V lost 0 bases and J lost 6; bases outside the gene matches: 8. CDR3 length: 15 amino acids. The CDR3 here is CASSLDPQGAGEQYF. Here the CDR3 DNA reads TGCGCCAGCAGCTTGGATCCCCAGGGGGCGGGCGAGCAGTACTTC.

This sequence joins TRBV25-1 and TRBJ2-7; D is uncertain. The length of the CDR3 is 13 residues. V was shortened by 3 bases and J by 0 bases, with 6 bases between the two germline ends. Germline loops: CDR1 MGHDK, CDR2 SYGVNS. CDR3 loop: CASSDGFSYEQYF. CDR3 nucleotide sequence: TGTGCCAGCAGTGATGGCTTCTCCTACGAGCAGTACTTC.

The chain recombines TRBV19 with TRBJ1-2, with D hard to call. The CDR3 totals 14 residues. Trimming left V 3 bases short and J 2 bases short, with 10 bases between. Germline loops: CDR1 LNHDA, CDR2 SQIVND (reference sequence). The CDR3 nucleotides are TGTGCCAGTAGTATGACACACCGAAACTATGGCTACACCTTC. Its translation is CASSMTHRNYGYTF.

The chain employs TRBV6-4 and TRBJ2-1; no reliable D call. Trimming left V 8 bases short and J 2 bases short, with 10 bases between. Germline lookup yields CDR1 MRHNA and CDR2 SNTAGT. CDR3 length equals 13 residues. The CDR3 loop reads CASSAETYNEQFF. CDR3 nucleotide sequence: TGTGCCAGCTCCGCGGAGACCTACAATGAGCAGTTCTTC.

J is TRBJ2-1 and V is TRBV7-9, with 9 bases aligning to TRBD1. CDR3 length: 15 residues. The J segment lost 7 bases and the V segment lost 4 bases, leaving 8 bases of the junction unmatched. Germline loops: CDR1 SEHNR, CDR2 FQNEAQ (reference sequence). Written as DNA, the CDR3 is TGTGCCAGCAGCTCAGGGACAGGGATGAGAAATGAGCAGTTCTTC. This sequence encodes CASSSGTGMRNEQFF.

This chain joins TRBV30 and TRBJ1-5, with TRBD1 as a possible D gene (5 bases). Per germline, CDR1 GTSNPN and CDR2 SVGIG (reference sequence). The CDR3 extends over 16 amino acids. Trimming stripped 0 bases from V and 2 bases from J, with 14 bases between. CDR3 coding DNA: TGTGCCTGGAGTGTACGCCAGGGTGTAGGCAATCAGCCCCAGCATTTT. Amino acid sequence: CAWSVRQGVGNQPQHF.

About this clone: The sample carries other DNA sequences with the same CDR3. The chain employs TRBV7-2 and TRBJ2-7, with 10 bases matching TRBD1. The V gene's germline CDR1 is SGHTA and CDR2 FQGNSA. The ends lost 2 bases at V and 4 bases at J; junction bases unmatched: 5. The CDR3 runs 15 residues. CDR3 in amino acids: CASSLSTGGGYEQYF. In DNA, the CDR3 is TGTGCCAGCAGCTTATCGACAGGGGGCGGGTACGAGCAGTACTTC.

This CDR3 is CASSLLGGQRTGELFF. The CDR3, as DNA: TGTGCCAGTAGCCTTCTGGGCGGACAGCGTACCGGGGAGCTGTTTTTT. V usage is TRBV19 and J usage is TRBJ2-2, with a weak D call TRBD1 (6 bases). V gave up 6 bases and J gave up 5 bases, with 19 bases separating them. This CDR3 contains 16 residues. Germline V gene data show CDR1 as LNHDA and CDR2 as SQIVND (reference sequence).

V usage is TRBV15 and J usage is TRBJ1-1; 10 positions agree with TRBD1. This CDR3 spans 17 amino acids. Losses at the gene ends were 0 bases for V and 4 bases for J; bases not matched to a gene: 8. Germline CDR1 is LNHNV and CDR2 is YYDKDF (reference sequence). This CDR3 is CATSRDRGTGVSTEAFF. The CDR3 DNA follows: TGTGCCACCAGCAGAGATAGAGGGACAGGGGTGAGCACTGAAGCTTTCTTT.

The rearrangement joins TRBV5-1 to TRBJ2-2, with D possibly being TRBD1 (6 bases). This CDR3 is built from 16 residues. Germline-derived CDR1 and CDR2 are SGHRS and YFSETQ. V lost 2 bases and J lost 3, with 14 bases in between. The DNA for the CDR3 is TGCGCCAGCAGCTTAAAGGGGGTGGTGGACACCGGGGAGCTGTTTTTT. It encodes CASSLKGVVDTGELFF.

J is TRBJ2-1 and V is TRBV13; 8 nucleotides match TRBD2. Germline-derived CDR1 and CDR2 are PRHDT and FYEKMQ (reference sequence). J lost 0 bases, V lost 2 bases, and 6 bases had no gene match. The CDR3 length is 17 residues. The CDR3 protein is CASSLPSGGVSYNEQFF. The CDR3 DNA is TGTGCCAGCAGCTTACCCTCGGGAGGGGTCTCCTACAATGAGCAGTTCTTC.

This clone was counted only a few times. This chain uses TRBV6-1 with TRBJ1-3; TRBD1 is a possible D gene (6 bases). The V gene's germline CDR1 is MNHNS and CDR2 SASEGT. Deletions cut 3 bases from V and 4 bases from J, with 13 bases between. The CDR3 runs to 15 residues. The CDR3 reads CASSEGQGIGNTIYF. The DNA for the CDR3 is TGTGCCAGCAGTGAGGGGCAGGGGATCGGAAACACCATATATTTT.

CDR3 residues: CASSKGLAGANGELFF. Here the CDR3 DNA reads TGTGCCAGCAGCAAGGGACTAGCGGGAGCGAACGGGGAGCTGTTTTTT. The chain is built from TRBV11-3 and TRBJ2-2, with 14 bases fitting TRBD2. The CDR3 is 16 amino acids. CDR1 is SGHNT and CDR2 is YENEEA in the germline V gene. Trimming cost V 5 bases and J 7 bases; bases outside gene matches: 6. Full variable domain (outside the CDR3, taken from reference TRBV11-3 and TRBJ2-2): EAGVVQSPRYKIIEKKQPVAFWCNPISGHNTLYWYLQNLGQGPELLIRYENEEAVDDSQLPKDRFSAERLKGVDSTLKIQPAELGDSAVYLCASSKGLAGANGELFFGEGSRLTVL.

The chain carries TRBV4-3 and TRBJ2-2; 8 bases match TRBD2. Germline V gene data show CDR1 as LGHNA and CDR2 as YSLEER. The CDR3 has 17 residues. V lost 2 bases to trimming and J lost 5 bases; unmatched junction nucleotides: 10. The CDR3 loop reads CASSQIVSGGGTGELFF. The CDR3 DNA follows: TGCGCCAGCAGCCAAATAGTCAGCGGGGGTGGGACCGGGGAGCTGTTTTTT.

This clone was found once. The CDR3 spells CASSRTGYEQYF. The CDR3, as DNA: TGTGCCAGCAGTAGGACAGGCTACGAGCAGTACTTC. The chain couples TRBV7-9 to TRBJ2-7; TRBD1 matches at 7 bases. Germline values: CDR1 SEHNR, CDR2 FQNEAQ (reference sequence). Unmatched junction bases numbered 2, after V lost 6 bases and J lost 3 bases. The CDR3 consists of 12 residues.

The J gene is TRBJ2-2, the V gene TRBV7-6, with 9 bases that match TRBD1. The J segment lost 1 base and the V segment lost 3 bases, leaving 6 bases of the junction unmatched. The CDR3 extends over 17 amino acids. Germline CDR1 is SGHVS and CDR2 is FNYEAQ. In DNA form, the CDR3 reads TGTGCCAGCAGCTTGAGACCGGGACAGGGGAACACCGGGGAGCTGTTTTTT. Protein: CASSLRPGQGNTGELFF.

This clone was detected only once. The chain employs TRBV5-5 and TRBJ2-3; tentatively, D is TRBD2 (6 bases). The length of the CDR3 is 13 residues. Germline CDR1 is SGHKS and CDR2 is YYEKEE (reference sequence). V dropped 3 bases and J dropped 2 bases, with 7 bases sitting between them. The CDR3 here is CASSWTNTDTQYF. CDR3 DNA sequence: TGTGCCAGCAGCTGGACTAACACAGATACGCAGTATTTT.

This chain connects TRBV5-1 to TRBJ2-1; a possible D gene is TRBD2 (5 bases). The CDR3 consists of 14 residues. Germline CDR1 is SGHRS and CDR2 is YFSETQ. V was shortened by 1 base and J by 8 bases, with 13 bases between the two germline ends. DNA for the CDR3: TGCGCCAGCAGCTTGTACACGGACTTCGATGAGCAGTTCTTC. This encodes CASSLYTDFDEQFF.

V is TRBV6-6 and J is TRBJ2-6, with TRBD1 matching 9 bases. The V gene end was trimmed by 8 bases and the J gene end by 0 bases; junction bases not matched to a gene: 5. Germline V gene lookup returns CDR1 MNHNY and CDR2 SVGAGI (reference sequence). This CDR3 is built from 16 residues. As DNA, the CDR3 is TGTGCCAGCCGGGGGGACAGGGCCTCTGGGGCCAACGTCCTGACTTTC. Translating gives CASRGDRASGANVLTF.

The chain recombines TRBV2 with TRBJ2-1; 10 nucleotides agree with TRBD1. Germline V lookup: CDR1 SNHLY, CDR2 FYNNEI. The J segment lost 1 base and the V segment lost 5 bases, leaving 2 bases of the junction unmatched. This CDR3 has 15 amino acids. The CDR3 region is CASSLDRGSYNEQFF. The CDR3 DNA is TGTGCCAGCAGTTTGGACAGGGGGTCCTACAATGAGCAGTTCTTC.

In DNA, the CDR3 is TGTGCTAGTGGTTTGCTAAGAAACGACCCTGCCCGCACAGATACGCAGTATTTT. As protein: CASGLLRNDPARTDTQYF. The chain employs TRBV12-5 and TRBJ2-3; D gene unclear. This CDR3 is built from 18 residues. From germline, CDR1 is LGHNT and CDR2 FRNRAP. With 2 bases removed from V and 1 base from J, the gap between germline ends came to 19 bases. Full variable domain (missing parts from reference TRBV12-5 and TRBJ2-3): DARVTQTPRHKVTEMGQEVTMRCQPILGHNTVFWYRQTMMQGLELLAYFRNRAPLDDSGMPKDRFSAEMPDATLATLKIQPSEPRDSAVYFCASGLLRNDPARTDTQYFGPGTRLTVL.

V gene TRBV18 combines with J gene TRBJ1-3; TRBD1 is a possible D gene (6 bases). Germline CDR1 KGHSH, CDR2 LQKENI. The CDR3 is 16 residues long. Trimming removed 2 bases from V and 2 bases from J, with 13 bases in between. The CDR3 sequence is CASSPAGGATGNTIYF. The CDR3 DNA is TGTGCCAGCTCACCAGCGGGGGGGGCAACTGGAAACACCATATATTTT.

The chain joins TRBV9 to TRBJ1-2, with D unclear. The V gene lost 1 base and the J gene lost 9 bases, with 13 bases spanning the gap. The germline gives CDR1 SGDLS, CDR2 YYNGEE. The CDR3 totals 13 residues. The CDR3 protein is CASSVHAADRYTF. In nucleotides, the CDR3 is TGTGCCAGCAGCGTACATGCGGCAGATCGCTACACCTTC.